Listed below are T cell receptor beta chains from one sample, sequenced in a study of identical twins. TCRdb reprocessed the 5' RACE reads via MiXCR and lists one record per CDR3 protein. The data show under 300,000 distinct CDR3 sequences, with over 12% seen just once and 7% to 9.5% held by the top ten. The sequencing input was memory (CD45RO+) T cells sorted from blood. The source of these receptors is a young woman in good health. Both conserved end residues are part of each CDR3. The D gene is left open where the match is weak. Expanded clones get a size class; other rows say once, few or many, or leave the size out.

j_gene | abundance | v_gene | d_gene | CDR3aa | CDR3nt
TRBJ2-7 | NA | TRBV5-5 | TRBD1 | CASSFSGTAYEQYF | TGTGCCAGCAGCTTCAGTGGGACAGCCTACGAGCAGTACTTC
TRBJ1-1 | few | TRBV5-8 | NA | CASSFDPGGTEAFF | TGTGCCAGCAGCTTTGATCCTGGGGGGACTGAAGCTTTCTTT
TRBJ2-6 | NA | TRBV4-1 | NA | CASSQYSGANVLTF | TGCGCCAGCAGCCAATACTCTGGGGCCAACGTCCTGACTTTC
TRBJ2-7 | few | TRBV3-1 | TRBD2 | CASSHYHTSGRTYEQYF | TGTGCCAGCAGTCACTATCACACTAGCGGGAGGACCTACGAGCAGTACTTC
TRBJ2-1 | few | TRBV15 | TRBD2 | CATSREYTSGKFF | TGTGCCACCAGCAGAGAGTACACTAGCGGGAAGTTCTTC
TRBJ2-3 | few | TRBV6-1 | TRBD2 | CASSRLAGRDTQYF | TGTGCCAGCAGTAGACTAGCGGGGCGAGATACGCAGTATTTT
TRBJ2-1 | NA | TRBV10-3 | NA | CAISDGGFVEQFF | TGTGCCATCAGTGACGGGGGTTTCGTTGAGCAGTTCTTC
TRBJ2-4 | NA | TRBV5-1 | TRBD1 | CASRGGQGGDIQYF | TGCGCCAGCAGAGGGGGACAGGGTGGAGACATTCAGTACTTC
TRBJ1-2 | NA | TRBV7-8 | TRBD1 | CASSLVGQEVANYGYTF | TGTGCCAGCAGCTTAGTAGGACAGGAGGTGGCTAACTATGGCTACACCTTC
TRBJ2-1 | few | TRBV11-2 | TRBD1 | CASTQTGFRLRNEQFF | TGTGCCAGCACCCAGACAGGGTTTAGGCTACGCAATGAGCAGTTCTTC
TRBJ2-3 | NA | TRBV20-1 | NA | CSAPRPGSSDTQYF | TGCAGTGCCCCAAGACCCGGATCTTCGGATACGCAGTATTTT
TRBJ2-7 | NA | TRBV5-1 | NA | CASSTRQAEQYF | TGCGCCAGCAGCACCAGACAGGCCGAGCAGTACTTC
TRBJ1-6 | NA | TRBV6-1 | TRBD1 | CASSEPGQYNSPLHF | TGTGCCAGCAGTGAACCGGGACAGTATAATTCACCCCTCCACTTT
TRBJ2-2 | few | TRBV7-9 | NA | CASSWRAPGELFF | TGTGCCAGCAGCTGGCGGGCCCCCGGGGAGCTGTTTTTT
TRBJ1-2 | NA | TRBV9 | NA | CASSADSLYGYTF | TGTGCCAGCAGCGCCGACAGTCTCTATGGCTACACCTTC
TRBJ2-3 | NA | TRBV4-1 | NA | CASSLPVPGSDTQYF | TGCGCCAGCAGCCTCCCCGTCCCCGGTAGCGATACGCAGTATTTT
TRBJ2-3 | NA | TRBV10-3 | NA | CAISESQIGDTQYF | TGTGCCATCAGTGAGTCACAGATCGGAGATACGCAGTATTTT
TRBJ2-1 | many | TRBV6-2/TRBV6-3 | NA | CASSYGEYNEQFF | TGTGCCAGCAGTTATGGGGAGTACAATGAGCAGTTCTTC
TRBJ1-1 | many | TRBV11-2 | NA | CASSLDPGDGSRAFF | TGTGCCAGCAGCTTAGATCCAGGGGATGGTTCGAGAGCTTTCTTT
TRBJ2-1 | NA | TRBV5-1 | NA | CASSLATGHYNEQFF | TGCGCCAGCAGCTTGGCGACGGGGCACTACAATGAGCAGTTCTTC
TRBJ2-7 | NA | TRBV6-1 | TRBD2 | CASNEREAGEQYF | TGTGCCAGCAACGAGCGGGAGGCGGGGGAGCAGTACTTC
TRBJ2-7 | NA | TRBV6-6 | NA | CASSYGQIEQYF | TGTGCCAGCAGTTACGGACAAATCGAGCAGTACTTC
TRBJ1-1 | few | TRBV15 | NA | CATSSGGSGTEAFF | TGTGCCACCAGCAGTGGGGGGAGCGGCACTGAAGCTTTCTTT
TRBJ2-3 | few | TRBV7-2 | TRBD2 | CASSLVRGGDTQYF | TGTGCCAGCAGCTTAGTGCGGGGGGGAGATACGCAGTATTTT
TRBJ1-1 | few | TRBV27 | NA | CASSLAQGTNTEAFF | TGTGCCAGCAGTTTGGCCCAGGGCACGAACACTGAAGCTTTCTTT
TRBJ1-1 | many | TRBV18 | NA | CASSPRGRASEAFF | TGTGCCAGCTCACCGCGCGGCAGGGCGAGTGAAGCTTTCTTT
TRBJ1-2 | NA | TRBV7-2 | TRBD1 | CASSQGARPNYGYTF | TGTGCCAGCAGCCAGGGGGCTCGGCCTAACTATGGCTACACCTTC
TRBJ2-3 | few | TRBV20-1 | TRBD1 | CSAGHRGTDTQYF | TGCAGTGCTGGACACAGGGGGACAGATACGCAGTATTTT
TRBJ2-5 | NA | TRBV18 | NA | CASSPREETQYF | TGTGCCAGCTCACCGAGAGAAGAGACCCAGTACTTC
TRBJ2-7 | NA | TRBV27 | NA | CASGLRGATHLYEQYF | TGTGCCAGCGGGCTCCGGGGGGCGACTCACCTTTACGAGCAGTACTTC
TRBJ1-4 | few | TRBV7-9 | NA | CASSLAAATNEKLFF | TGTGCCAGCAGCTTAGCGGCAGCAACTAATGAAAAACTGTTTTTT
TRBJ2-1 | NA | TRBV10-3 | TRBD1 | CAISRDRENNEQFF | TGTGCCATCAGCCGGGACAGGGAGAACAATGAGCAGTTCTTC
TRBJ2-5 | few | TRBV5-6 | NA | CASSLGAETQYF | TGTGCCAGCAGCTTGGGGGCGGAGACCCAGTACTTC
TRBJ2-3 | few | TRBV6-1 | NA | CASSLGSNTQYF | TGTGCCAGCAGCCTCGGCTCAAATACGCAGTATTTT
TRBJ2-1 | NA | TRBV15 | TRBD2 | CATSRGPGLAHNEQFF | TGTGCCACCAGCAGAGGTCCGGGACTAGCCCACAATGAGCAGTTCTTC
TRBJ1-1 | few | TRBV5-5 | NA | CASSSVSGFNLGAFF | TGTGCCAGCAGCTCCGTCTCGGGGTTTAATTTAGGAGCTTTCTTT
TRBJ2-7 | many | TRBV6-1 | TRBD1 | CASSERGGGNYEQYF | TGTGCCAGCAGTGAAAGAGGGGGCGGTAACTACGAGCAGTACTTC
TRBJ2-1 | many | TRBV5-1 | NA | CASSWRGVGNYNEQFF | TGCGCCAGCAGCTGGCGCGGGGTGGGCAACTACAATGAGCAGTTCTTC
TRBJ2-3 | NA | TRBV20-1 | TRBD2 | CSARAGASTDTQYF | TGCAGTGCTAGGGCGGGAGCTAGCACAGATACGCAGTATTTT
TRBJ2-4 | many | TRBV7-8 | NA | CASSLGPGKNIQYF | TGTGCCAGCAGCTTAGGGCCAGGGAAAAACATTCAGTACTTC
TRBJ2-3 | few | TRBV6-1 | NA | CASKPRPTTDTQYF | TGTGCCAGCAAACCGCGCCCCACCACAGATACGCAGTATTTT
TRBJ2-3 | NA | TRBV6-5 | TRBD2 | CASSSPSGGVDTQYF | TGTGCCAGCAGTTCCCCTAGCGGGGGAGTCGATACGCAGTATTTT
TRBJ1-6 | few | TRBV20-1 | NA | CSASSPPLHF | TGCAGTGCCTCTTCGCCACCCCTCCACTTT
TRBJ2-5 | few | TRBV20-1 | NA | CSASPRGKEETQYF | TGCAGTGCTAGTCCCAGGGGTAAGGAAGAGACCCAGTACTTC
TRBJ1-4 | NA | TRBV19 | NA | CASKGRQSNEKLFF | TGTGCCAGTAAGGGTCGGCAGAGTAATGAAAAACTGTTTTTT
TRBJ2-3 | NA | TRBV5-5 | NA | CASLLGGTDTQYF | TGTGCCAGCCTTTTGGGCGGCACAGATACGCAGTATTTT
TRBJ2-5 | NA | TRBV7-8 | TRBD2 | CASSSPGLAVETQYF | TGTGCCAGCAGCTCCCCGGGACTAGCGGTAGAGACCCAGTACTTC
TRBJ2-1 | many | TRBV11-3 | NA | CASSLAGTSYNEQFF | TGTGCCAGCAGCTTAGCCGGGACGTCCTACAATGAGCAGTTCTTC
TRBJ2-7 | few | TRBV10-2 | NA | CASSESVSYEQYF | TGCGCCAGCAGTGAGTCCGTCTCCTACGAGCAGTACTTC
TRBJ2-3 | NA | TRBV12-3/TRBV12-4 | NA | CASSLASGTQYF | TGTGCCAGCAGTTTAGCGAGCGGTACGCAGTATTTT
TRBJ2-1 | NA | TRBV10-1 | TRBD1 | CASSQPGGQGGGEQFF | TGCGCCAGCAGTCAACCCGGGGGACAGGGTGGCGGTGAGCAGTTCTTC
TRBJ2-5 | few | TRBV5-1 | TRBD2 | CASSLGGGGPSQETQYF | TGCGCCAGCAGCCTTGGCGGGGGGGGCCCATCACAAGAGACCCAGTACTTC
TRBJ1-5 | NA | TRBV12-3/TRBV12-4 | TRBD1 | CASSQGARNNQPQHF | TGTGCCAGCAGCCAGGGGGCGAGGAACAATCAGCCCCAGCATTTT
TRBJ2-1 | NA | TRBV12-5 | TRBD2 | CASGLGTSGLNEQFF | TGTGCTAGTGGTCTCGGGACTAGCGGCCTCAATGAGCAGTTCTTC
TRBJ2-3 | many | TRBV10-3 | NA | CAISAPTASTDTQYF | TGTGCCATCAGTGCCCCGACAGCTAGCACAGATACGCAGTATTTT
TRBJ1-1 | NA | TRBV7-2 | TRBD1 | CASSQTGANTEAFF | TGTGCCAGCAGCCAGACAGGGGCGAACACTGAAGCTTTCTTT
TRBJ2-7 | NA | TRBV6-6 | NA | CASRGRLTYEQYF | TGTGCCAGCAGGGGACGGCTGACCTACGAGCAGTACTTC
TRBJ2-1 | NA | TRBV10-2 | TRBD2 | CASTLAGGPSAQFF | TGCGCCAGCACTTTAGCGGGAGGGCCCTCGGCGCAGTTCTTC